This is a list of T cell receptor beta chains from one sample in a study of T cells after posttransplantation cyclophosphamide. Data came from immunoSEQ multiplex PCR; TCRdb stores just in-frame clones and leaves some out. The table has about 46,000 clones, almost 95% seen once. Source material: PBMCs. The receptors here all came from a woman between 45 and 65 years old in good health and a related stem cell transplant donor. Both conserved end residues are part of each CDR3. The D gene is left open where the match is weak. Some rows mark clone size as missing; the rest say once, few, many or name a class of expanded clone.

D: TRBD1
size: .
V: TRBV7-8
J: TRBJ1-3
CDR3: CASSWTGENTIYF
DNA: TGTGCCAGCAGCTGGACAGGGGAAAACACCATATATTTT

D: .
size: .
V: TRBV2
J: TRBJ2-7
CDR3: CASSEGSTSYEQYF
DNA: TGTGCCAGCAGTGAAGGGTCCACATCCTACGAGCAGTACTTC

D: .
size: .
V: TRBV12-5
J: TRBJ2-2
CDR3: CASARGTGELFF
DNA: TGTGCTAGTGCCCGGGGTACCGGGGAGCTGTTTTTT

D: .
size: .
V: TRBV18
J: TRBJ2-7
CDR3: CASSPLAREQYF
DNA: TGTGCCAGCTCACCATTAGCAAGGGAGCAGTACTTC

D: TRBD2
size: .
V: TRBV6-5
J: TRBJ2-7
CDR3: CASPSGLAGTYEQYF
DNA: TGTGCCAGCCCGTCGGGACTAGCGGGGACCTACGAGCAGTACTTC

D: TRBD1
size: .
V: TRBV6-1
J: TRBJ2-1
CDR3: CASSDRTGTNYNEQFF
DNA: TGTGCCAGCAGTGACAGGACAGGGACAAACTACAATGAGCAGTTCTTC

D: .
size: .
V: TRBV11-2
J: TRBJ1-1
CDR3: CASSLSGQNTEAFF
DNA: TGTGCCAGCAGCTTATCGGGACAGAACACTGAAGCTTTCTTT

D: TRBD1
size: .
V: TRBV7-7
J: TRBJ2-2
CDR3: CASSPDRAGGELFF
DNA: TGTGCCAGCAGTCCCGACAGGGCCGGCGGGGAGCTGTTTTTT

D: TRBD1
size: .
V: TRBV6-5
J: TRBJ1-1
CDR3: CASSLDRGTEAFF
DNA: TGTGCCAGCAGTCTAGACAGGGGCACTGAAGCTTTCTTT

D: .
size: .
V: TRBV7-2
J: TRBJ1-2
CDR3: CASSLDGGAGVNYGYTF
DNA: TGTGCCAGCAGCTTAGATGGGGGCGCCGGGGTAAACTATGGCTACACCTTC

D: TRBD1
size: .
V: TRBV29-1
J: TRBJ2-7
CDR3: CSASGTGYEQYF
DNA: TGCAGCGCCTCCGGGACAGGGTACGAGCAGTACTTC

D: .
size: .
V: TRBV5-1
J: TRBJ2-3
CDR3: CASSSGQTDTQYF
DNA: TGCGCCAGCAGCAGCGGGCAGACAGATACGCAGTATTTT

D: .
size: once
V: TRBV20-1
J: TRBJ2-1
CDR3: CSAAGLDEQFF
DNA: TGCAGTGCCGCGGGGTTGGATGAGCAGTTCTTC

D: .
size: .
V: TRBV9
J: TRBJ2-1
CDR3: CASSVGVGAANEQFF
DNA: TGTGCCAGCAGCGTAGGTGTGGGGGCGGCGAATGAGCAGTTCTTC

D: .
size: .
V: TRBV19
J: TRBJ1-5
CDR3: CVSSPSLQPQHF
DNA: TGTGTCAGTAGTCCGAGCCTACAGCCCCAGCATTTT

D: TRBD1
size: .
V: TRBV7-9
J: TRBJ1-1
CDR3: CASSLEGTENTEAFF
DNA: TGTGCCAGCAGCTTAGAAGGGACAGAGAACACTGAAGCTTTCTTT

D: TRBD1
size: .
V: TRBV6-5
J: TRBJ2-1
CDR3: CASSYDRGNYNEQFF
DNA: TGTGCCAGCAGTTACGACAGGGGTAACTACAATGAGCAGTTCTTC

D: .
size: .
V: TRBV5-1
J: TRBJ2-3
CDR3: CASSLAPGGDTQYF
DNA: TGCGCCAGCAGCTTGGCCCCCGGGGGAGATACGCAGTATTTT

D: TRBD1
size: .
V: TRBV7-9
J: TRBJ1-1
CDR3: CASSLGQGVTEAFF
DNA: TGTGCCAGCAGCTTAGGACAGGGGGTCACTGAAGCTTTCTTT

D: .
size: .
V: TRBV11-2
J: TRBJ2-3
CDR3: CASSLMRGGADTQYF
DNA: TGTGCCAGCAGCTTAATGAGGGGCGGGGCAGATACGCAGTATTTT

D: .
size: .
V: TRBV9
J: TRBJ2-3
CDR3: CASSVVARTSSSTDTQYF
DNA: TGTGCCAGCAGCGTAGTAGCGAGAACTTCTTCTAGCACAGATACGCAGTATTTT

D: .
size: .
V: TRBV5-1
J: TRBJ1-1
CDR3: CASSLEAQGTEAFF
DNA: TGCGCCAGCAGCTTGGAGGCCCAGGGGACTGAAGCTTTCTTT

D: TRBD2
size: .
V: TRBV5-1
J: TRBJ2-7
CDR3: CASPLPSGGRYEQYF
DNA: TGCGCCAGCCCTCTCCCCAGCGGGGGCCGCTACGAGCAGTACTTC

D: TRBD1
size: .
V: TRBV29-1
J: TRBJ2-7
CDR3: CSAHRGYEQYF
DNA: TGCAGCGCACACAGGGGGTACGAGCAGTACTTC

D: TRBD2
size: .
V: TRBV9
J: TRBJ2-3
CDR3: CASSPGGADTQYF
DNA: TGTGCCAGCAGCCCGGGAGGGGCAGATACGCAGTATTTT

D: .
size: .
V: TRBV11-2
J: TRBJ2-2
CDR3: CASSFGQGLNTGELFF
DNA: TGTGCCAGCAGCTTCGGTCAGGGATTGAACACCGGGGAGCTGTTTTTT

D: TRBD1
size: .
V: TRBV29-1
J: TRBJ1-1
CDR3: CSVEESTGGYTEAFF
DNA: TGCAGCGTTGAAGAATCGACAGGGGGATATACTGAAGCTTTCTTT

D: .
size: .
V: TRBV6-1
J: TRBJ2-1
CDR3: CASSDNRDNEQFF
DNA: TGTGCCAGCAGTGACAACCGGGACAATGAGCAGTTCTTC

D: TRBD1
size: .
V: TRBV5-1
J: TRBJ1-6
CDR3: CASSFGSRDRDGSPLHF
DNA: TGCGCCAGCAGCTTCGGTTCTAGGGACAGGGATGGCTCACCCCTCCACTTT

D: .
size: .
V: TRBV7-2
J: TRBJ2-2
CDR3: CASSSDWNTGELFF
DNA: TGTGCCAGCAGCTCCGACTGGAACACCGGGGAGCTGTTTTTT

D: .
size: .
V: TRBV5-4
J: TRBJ2-7
CDR3: CASSLVAPGTSEQYF
DNA: TGTGCCAGCAGCTTGGTGGCGCCGGGAACTAGTGAGCAGTACTTC

D: TRBD2
size: once
V: TRBV15
J: TRBJ2-1
CDR3: CATSRGPSGSKVDEQFF
DNA: TGTGCCACCAGCAGAGGCCCTAGCGGGAGCAAGGTCGATGAGCAGTTCTTC

D: .
size: .
V: TRBV7-2
J: TRBJ1-5
CDR3: CASSLGQLRNQPQHF
DNA: TGTGCCAGCAGCTTAGGACAGTTACGCAATCAGCCCCAGCATTTT

D: TRBD2
size: .
V: TRBV6-1
J: TRBJ2-1
CDR3: CASIGTSGRFNEQFF
DNA: TGTGCCAGCATCGGGACTAGCGGTCGTTTCAATGAGCAGTTCTTC

D: .
size: .
V: TRBV6-4
J: TRBJ1-6
CDR3: CASSEEGTLNSPLHF
DNA: TGTGCCAGCAGTGAGGAGGGGACCCTCAATTCACCCCTCCACTTT

D: TRBD1
size: .
V: TRBV6-5
J: TRBJ2-7
CDR3: CASSYSDRGYEQYF
DNA: TGTGCCAGCAGTTACTCTGACAGGGGCTACGAGCAGTACTTC

D: .
size: .
V: TRBV27
J: TRBJ2-7
CDR3: CASSLLGVYEQYF
DNA: TGTGCCAGCAGTTTACTCGGGGTCTACGAGCAGTACTTC

D: TRBD1
size: .
V: TRBV5-1
J: TRBJ2-2
CDR3: CASSFKGAPNGELFF
DNA: TGCGCCAGCAGCTTCAAGGGGGCGCCTAACGGGGAGCTGTTTTTT

D: .
size: once
V: TRBV6-6
J: TRBJ1-1
CDR3: CASSYSGGRAFF
DNA: TGTGCCAGCAGTTACTCGGGGGGGAGGGCTTTCTTT

D: .
size: .
V: TRBV6-1
J: TRBJ2-7
CDR3: CASRRWAGPYEQYF
DNA: TGTGCCAGCAGACGATGGGCAGGGCCATACGAGCAGTACTTC

D: TRBD1
size: .
V: TRBV6-5
J: TRBJ1-2
CDR3: CASSRGQGAIGYTF
DNA: TGTGCCAGCAGCCGGGGACAGGGCGCCATAGGCTACACCTTC

D: .
size: .
V: TRBV7-8
J: TRBJ2-3
CDR3: CASIKLSTDTQYF
DNA: TGTGCCAGCATCAAACTTAGCACAGATACGCAGTATTTT

D: .
size: .
V: TRBV5-1
J: TRBJ1-3
CDR3: CASSPRTDGNTIYF
DNA: TGCGCCAGCAGCCCGCGGACAGATGGAAACACCATATATTTT

D: TRBD1
size: .
V: TRBV7-2
J: TRBJ2-7
CDR3: CASSLRDRGGREQYF
DNA: TGTGCCAGCAGCCTCCGGGACAGGGGAGGGAGGGAGCAGTACTTC

D: TRBD1
size: .
V: TRBV7-6
J: TRBJ2-7
CDR3: CASSLATGTMSYEQYF
DNA: TGTGCCAGCAGCTTAGCGACAGGGACCATGTCCTACGAGCAGTACTTC

D: TRBD1
size: .
V: TRBV5-1
J: TRBJ2-3
CDR3: CASSFDRGITDTQYF
DNA: TGCGCCAGCAGCTTCGACAGGGGGATCACAGATACGCAGTATTTT

D: .
size: .
V: TRBV5-6
J: TRBJ2-2
CDR3: CASSRGTSTGELFF
DNA: TGTGCCAGCAGTCGAGGGACTTCCACCGGGGAGCTGTTTTTT

D: TRBD1
size: .
V: TRBV10-1
J: TRBJ2-1
CDR3: CASSGTGVYNEQFF
DNA: TGCGCCAGCTCCGGGACAGGGGTCTACAATGAGCAGTTCTTC

D: .
size: .
V: TRBV7-9
J: TRBJ2-3
CDR3: CASSLATGPSTDTQYF
DNA: TGTGCCAGCAGCTTAGCTACAGGGCCTAGCACAGATACGCAGTATTTT

D: .
size: .
V: TRBV19
J: TRBJ2-1
CDR3: CASSITGSSGNEQFF
DNA: TGTGCCAGTAGCATTACAGGGTCCTCTGGCAATGAGCAGTTCTTC

D: TRBD1
size: .
V: TRBV6-1
J: TRBJ1-2
CDR3: CASSGSSGTGRRNYGYTF
DNA: TGTGCCAGCAGTGGAAGCTCCGGGACAGGGAGGCGTAACTATGGCTACACCTTC

D: TRBD1
size: .
V: TRBV6-5
J: TRBJ2-7
CDR3: CASGPGQGAYEQYF
DNA: TGTGCCAGCGGTCCGGGACAGGGGGCCTACGAGCAGTACTTC

D: TRBD1
size: .
V: TRBV2
J: TRBJ1-5
CDR3: CASSPDRDDQPQHF
DNA: TGTGCCAGCAGTCCCGACAGGGATGATCAGCCCCAGCATTTT

D: .
size: .
V: TRBV15
J: TRBJ2-5
CDR3: CATSRDGLIQETQYF
DNA: TGTGCCACCAGCAGAGATGGGCTGATCCAAGAGACCCAGTACTTC